Following are 5 T cell receptor beta chains from one sample sequenced in a study of cytomegalovirus exposure and HLA in healthy donors. The PCR made use of 60 Vbeta and 13 Jbeta primers. Method: immunoSEQ multiplex PCR; TCRdb's copy keeps in-frame clones and lacks some. The sample shows about 69,000 clones, 74% of them seen only once. The sequenced sample was PBMCs. Source of these receptors: a woman aged 60-75 years in good health and CMV-seropositive.

The genes are TRBV5-1 and TRBJ2-7, with TRBD2 matching 10 bases. V gave up 0 bases and J gave up 5 bases; unmatched junction bases: 8. The CDR3 contains 16 residues. Germline CDR1 SGHRS, CDR2 YFSETQ. The CDR3 region has the DNA TGCGCCAGCAGCTTGGGGTCTAGCGGGAGTTGGGACGAGCAGTACTTC. It specifies CASSLGSSGSWDEQYF. The whole variable domain, filled in from reference TRBV5-1 and TRBJ2-7, reads KAGVTQTPRYLIKTRGQQVTLSCSPISGHRSVSWYQQTPGQGLQFLFEYFSETQRNKGNFPGRFSGRQFSNSRSEMNVSTLELGDSALYLCASSLGSSGSWDEQYFGPGTRLTVT.

This chain joins TRBV7-8 and TRBJ1-1; D is possibly TRBD1 (6 bases). Germline values: CDR1 SGHVS, CDR2 FQNEAQ. The CDR3 is 17 residues long. V dropped 2 bases and J dropped 0 bases, with 16 bases sitting between them. The CDR3 region has the DNA TGTGCCAGCAGCTTAATGACGCAGGGGCTTATGAACACTGAAGCTTTCTTT. Translation: CASSLMTQGLMNTEAFF.

This clone was detected once. V and J are TRBV5-6 and TRBJ1-3; possible D gene TRBD1, 6 bases. Looked up from germline, CDR1 is SGHDT and CDR2 is YYEEEE. The CDR3 is 15 residues long. The V and J ends lost 4 bases and 2 bases respectively, with 13 bases between them. The CDR3 DNA reads TGTGCCAGCAGCCTACTACAGGGAACTGGAAACACCATATATTTT. This encodes CASSLLQGTGNTIYF.

The chain is built from TRBV6-1 and TRBJ2-1; D is possibly TRBD2 (5 bases). The CDR3 has 15 amino acids. The germline V and J ends were trimmed by 2 bases and 7 bases, with 15 bases remaining between them. Per germline, CDR1 MNHNS and CDR2 SASEGT. The CDR3 here is CASSETRDPGNEQFF. CDR3 nucleotide sequence: TGTGCCAGCAGTGAAACTAGGGATCCGGGTAATGAGCAGTTCTTC.

This clone was found a few times. The chain uses TRBV6-1 and TRBJ1-2; D may be TRBD1 (5 bases). Germline CDR1 reads MNHNS; CDR2 reads SASEGT. The V end was cut by 2 bases, the J end by 4 bases, with 17 bases between. The CDR3 runs to 16 residues. The CDR3 sequence is CASSEWGDGSIYGYTF. CDR3 nucleotides: TGTGCCAGCAGTGAATGGGGGGACGGATCGATCTATGGCTACACCTTC.